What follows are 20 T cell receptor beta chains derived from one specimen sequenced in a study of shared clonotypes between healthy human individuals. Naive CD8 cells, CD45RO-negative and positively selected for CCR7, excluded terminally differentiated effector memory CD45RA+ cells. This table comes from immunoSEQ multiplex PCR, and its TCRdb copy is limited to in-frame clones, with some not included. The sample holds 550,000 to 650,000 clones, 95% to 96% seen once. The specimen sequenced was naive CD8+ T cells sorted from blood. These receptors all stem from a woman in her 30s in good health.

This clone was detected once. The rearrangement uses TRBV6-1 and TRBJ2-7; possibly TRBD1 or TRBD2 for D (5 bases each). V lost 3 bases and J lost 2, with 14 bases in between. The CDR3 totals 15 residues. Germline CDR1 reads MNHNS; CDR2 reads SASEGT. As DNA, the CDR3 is TGTGCCAGCAGTGAGCCCGGGACGCTACCCTACGAGCAGTACTTC. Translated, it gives CASSEPGTLPYEQYF.

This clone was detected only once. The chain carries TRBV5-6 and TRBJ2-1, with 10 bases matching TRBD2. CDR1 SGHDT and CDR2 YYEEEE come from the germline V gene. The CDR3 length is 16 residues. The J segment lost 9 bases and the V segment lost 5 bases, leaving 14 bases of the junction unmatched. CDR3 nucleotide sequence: TGTGCCAGCAGTACCGGGACAAGGAGCGGGAGGGGTGAGCAGTTCTTC. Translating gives CASSTGTRSGRGEQFF.

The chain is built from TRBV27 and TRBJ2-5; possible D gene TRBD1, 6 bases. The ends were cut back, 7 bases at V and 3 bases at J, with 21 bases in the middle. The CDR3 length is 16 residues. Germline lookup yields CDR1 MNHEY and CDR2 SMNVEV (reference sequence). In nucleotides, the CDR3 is TGTGCCAGCAAACAATTCCCCGGGACACCAGAAGAGACCCAGTACTTC. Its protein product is CASKQFPGTPEETQYF.

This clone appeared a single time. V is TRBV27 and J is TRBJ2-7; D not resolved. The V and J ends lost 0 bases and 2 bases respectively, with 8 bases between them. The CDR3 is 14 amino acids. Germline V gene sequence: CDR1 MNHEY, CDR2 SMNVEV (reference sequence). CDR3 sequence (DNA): TGTGCCAGCAGTTTATCGAGTACTCCCTACGAGCAGTACTTC. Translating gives CASSLSSTPYEQYF.

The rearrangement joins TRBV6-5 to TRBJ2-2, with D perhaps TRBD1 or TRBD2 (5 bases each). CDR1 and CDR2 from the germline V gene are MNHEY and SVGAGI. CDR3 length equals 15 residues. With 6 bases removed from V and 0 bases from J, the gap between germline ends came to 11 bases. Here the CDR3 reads CASRPGPTNTGELFF. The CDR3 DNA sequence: TGTGCCAGCAGGCCGGGACCAACGAACACCGGGGAGCTGTTTTTT.

The CDR3 here is CSVEDPYTTGDSNEQFF. CDR3 nucleotides: TGCAGCGTTGAAGATCCTTACACGACGGGAGATAGTAATGAGCAGTTCTTC. The V gene is TRBV29-1, the J gene TRBJ2-1; a weak D match, TRBD2 (6 bases). The V and J ends lost 0 bases and 7 bases respectively, with 22 bases between them. Germline CDR1 SQVTM, CDR2 ANQGSEA. CDR3 size: 17 residues.

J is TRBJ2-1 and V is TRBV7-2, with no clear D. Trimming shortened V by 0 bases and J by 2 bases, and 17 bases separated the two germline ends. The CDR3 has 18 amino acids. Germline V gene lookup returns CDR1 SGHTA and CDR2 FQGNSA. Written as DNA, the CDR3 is TGTGCCAGCAGCTTAGCGCGCGCTACCCGGGCGACCTACAATGAGCAGTTCTTC. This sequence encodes CASSLARATRATYNEQFF. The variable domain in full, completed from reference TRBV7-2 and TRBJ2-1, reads GAGVSQSPSNKVTEKGKDVELRCDPISGHTALYWYRQSLGQGLEFLIYFQGNSAPDKSGLPSDRFSAERTGGSVSTLTIQRTQQEDSAVYLCASSLARATRATYNEQFFGPGTRLTVL.

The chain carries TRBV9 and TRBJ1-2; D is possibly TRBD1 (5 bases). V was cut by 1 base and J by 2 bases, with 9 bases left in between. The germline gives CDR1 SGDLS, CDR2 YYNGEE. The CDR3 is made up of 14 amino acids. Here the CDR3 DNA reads TGTGCCAGCAGCGTAAGCGACAGAAACTATGGCTACACCTTC. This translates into CASSVSDRNYGYTF.

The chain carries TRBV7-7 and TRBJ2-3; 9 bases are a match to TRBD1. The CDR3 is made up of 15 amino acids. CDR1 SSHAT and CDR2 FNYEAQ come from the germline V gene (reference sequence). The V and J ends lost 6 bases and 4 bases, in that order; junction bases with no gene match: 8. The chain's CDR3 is CASSSGTGMADTQYF. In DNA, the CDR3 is TGTGCCAGCAGTTCCGGGACAGGGATGGCAGATACGCAGTATTTT.

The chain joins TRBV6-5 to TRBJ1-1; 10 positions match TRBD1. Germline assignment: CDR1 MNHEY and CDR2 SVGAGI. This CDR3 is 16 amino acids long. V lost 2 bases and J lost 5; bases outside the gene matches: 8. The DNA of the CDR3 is TGTGCCAGCAGTTACGGTGGACAGGGGGTGGTTACTGAAGCTTTCTTT. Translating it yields CASSYGGQGVVTEAFF.

CDR3 amino acids: CASTTLGGTLEQYF. The CDR3, as DNA: TGTGCCAGCACCACACTCGGGGGAACCCTCGAGCAGTACTTC. The chain joins TRBV27 to TRBJ2-5, with D perhaps TRBD2 (6 bases). The J call may be faulty, since TRBJ2-7 better matches the DNA end. The germline gives CDR1 MNHEY, CDR2 SMNVEV (reference sequence). There are 14 residues in the CDR3.

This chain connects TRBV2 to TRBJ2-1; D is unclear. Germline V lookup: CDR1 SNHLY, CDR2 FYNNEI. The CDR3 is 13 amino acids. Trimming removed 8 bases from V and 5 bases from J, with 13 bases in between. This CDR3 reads CASSGSNDNEQFF. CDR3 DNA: TGTGCCAGCTCCGGGTCTAACGACAATGAGCAGTTCTTC.

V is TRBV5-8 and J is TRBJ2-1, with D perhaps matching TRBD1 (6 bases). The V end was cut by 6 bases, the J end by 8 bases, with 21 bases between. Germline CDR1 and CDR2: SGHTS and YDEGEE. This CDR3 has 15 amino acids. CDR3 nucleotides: TGTGCCAGCACCAACATACAGGGTTTCGGGGATGAGCAGTTCTTC. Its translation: CASTNIQGFGDEQFF.

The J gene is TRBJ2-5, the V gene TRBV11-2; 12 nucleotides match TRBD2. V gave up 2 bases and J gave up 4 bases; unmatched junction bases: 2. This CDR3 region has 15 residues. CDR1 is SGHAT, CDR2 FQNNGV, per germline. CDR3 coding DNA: TGTGCCAGCAGCTTACCGGGACTAGCGGGAGAGACCCAGTACTTC. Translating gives CASSLPGLAGETQYF.

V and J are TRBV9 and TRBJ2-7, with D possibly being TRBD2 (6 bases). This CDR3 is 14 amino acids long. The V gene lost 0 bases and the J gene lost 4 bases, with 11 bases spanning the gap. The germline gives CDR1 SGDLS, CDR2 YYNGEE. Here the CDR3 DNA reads TGTGCCAGCAGCGTAGACGGGAGCCGATACGAGCAGTACTTC. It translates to CASSVDGSRYEQYF.

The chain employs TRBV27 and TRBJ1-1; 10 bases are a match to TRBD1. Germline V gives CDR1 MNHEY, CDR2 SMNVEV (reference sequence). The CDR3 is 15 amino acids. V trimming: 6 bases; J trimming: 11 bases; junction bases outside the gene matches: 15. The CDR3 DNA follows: TGTGCCAGCAGGGGGAGACGGACAGGGGGACGAAGGGCTTTCTTT. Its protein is CASRGRRTGGRRAFF.

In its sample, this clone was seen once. In DNA form, the CDR3 reads TGTGCCAGCAGCCCCCTAATCCCTAGCGGGAGCGGTGAGCAGTTCTTC. The encoded protein is CASSPLIPSGSGEQFF. The chain is built from TRBV4-2 and TRBJ2-1; 10 bases line up with TRBD2. From germline, CDR1 is LGHNA and CDR2 YNFKEQ. Trimming removed 4 bases from V and 9 bases from J; junction bases left unmatched: 12. The CDR3 covers 16 residues.

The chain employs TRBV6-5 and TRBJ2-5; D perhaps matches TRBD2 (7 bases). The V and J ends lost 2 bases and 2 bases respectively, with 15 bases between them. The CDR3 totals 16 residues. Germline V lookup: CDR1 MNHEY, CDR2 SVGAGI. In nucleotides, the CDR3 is TGTGCCAGCAGTTACAGGGGGGAGGGCCAACAAGAGACCCAGTACTTC. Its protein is CASSYRGEGQQETQYF.

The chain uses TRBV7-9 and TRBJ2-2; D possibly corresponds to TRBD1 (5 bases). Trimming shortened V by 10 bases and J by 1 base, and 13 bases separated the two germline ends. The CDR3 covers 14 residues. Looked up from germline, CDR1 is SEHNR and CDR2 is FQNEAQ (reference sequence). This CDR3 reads CANQDILNTGELFF. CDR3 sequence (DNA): TGTGCCAACCAGGACATATTGAACACCGGGGAGCTGTTTTTT.

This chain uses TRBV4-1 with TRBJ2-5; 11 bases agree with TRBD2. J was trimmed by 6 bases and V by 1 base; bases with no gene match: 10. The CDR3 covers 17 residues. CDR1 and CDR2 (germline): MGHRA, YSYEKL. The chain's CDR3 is CASSQVELAGEFKTQYF. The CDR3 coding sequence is TGCGCCAGCAGCCAAGTGGAACTAGCGGGAGAATTTAAGACCCAGTACTTC.